This TCR beta chain was identified in a study of kidney transplant recipient with SARS-CoV-2 infection. V lost 5 bases to trimming and J lost 7 bases; unmatched junction nucleotides: 8. Germline values: CDR1 SGHAT, CDR2 FQNNGV. The CDR3 has 15 amino acids. This clonotype was observed at least ten times. TCRdb re-derived calls from the reads in MiXCR, one entry per CDR3 protein. The data hold about 250,000 distinct CDR3 sequences, with more than 25% observed a single time. The chain carries TRBV11-2 and TRBJ2-7; 13 bases match TRBD2. This receptor was obtained from a young adult male patient who had COVID-19 and was a kidney transplant recipient. Certain T cells may be donor cells from the graft. This material consisted of a blood sample, taken at baseline and on roughly day 110 from a kidney transplant recipient. The CDR3 region is CASSPIGLAGEEQYF. CDR3 nucleotide sequence: TGTGCCAGCAGCCCCATCGGACTAGCGGGAGAAGAGCAGTACTTC. Using reference TRBV11-2 and TRBJ2-7 for the parts outside the CDR3, the full variable domain is EAGVAQSPRYKIIEKRQSVAFWCNPISGHATLYWYQQILGQGPKLLIQFQNNGVVDDSQLPKDRFSAERLKGVDSTLKIQPAKLEDSAVYLCASSPIGLAGEEQYFGPGTRLTVT.